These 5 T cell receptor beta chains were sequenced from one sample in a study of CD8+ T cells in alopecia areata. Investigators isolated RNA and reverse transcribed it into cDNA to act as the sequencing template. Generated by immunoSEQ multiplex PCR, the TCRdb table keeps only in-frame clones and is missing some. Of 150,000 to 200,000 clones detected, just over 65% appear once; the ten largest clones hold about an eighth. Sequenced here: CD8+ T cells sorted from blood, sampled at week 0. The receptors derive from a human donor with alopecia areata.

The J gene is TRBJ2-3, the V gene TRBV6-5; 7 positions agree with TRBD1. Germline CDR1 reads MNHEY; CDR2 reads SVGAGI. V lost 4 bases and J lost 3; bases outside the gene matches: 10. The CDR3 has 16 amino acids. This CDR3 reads CASSFDSGQYTDTQYF. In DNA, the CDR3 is TGTGCCAGCAGTTTCGACTCGGGACAGTATACAGATACGCAGTATTTT.

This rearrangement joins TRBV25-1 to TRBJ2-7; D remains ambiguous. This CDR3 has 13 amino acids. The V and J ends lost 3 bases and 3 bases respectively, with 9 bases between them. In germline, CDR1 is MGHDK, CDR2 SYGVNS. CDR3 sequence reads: CASSERLFYEQYF. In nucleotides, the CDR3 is TGTGCCAGCAGTGAGAGACTTTTCTACGAGCAGTACTTC.

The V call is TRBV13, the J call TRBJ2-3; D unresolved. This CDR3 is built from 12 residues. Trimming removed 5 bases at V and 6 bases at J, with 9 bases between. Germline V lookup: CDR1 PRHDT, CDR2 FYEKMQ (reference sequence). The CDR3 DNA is TGTGCCAGCAGCCTGACGGGCGATACGCAGTATTTT. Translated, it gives CASSLTGDTQYF.

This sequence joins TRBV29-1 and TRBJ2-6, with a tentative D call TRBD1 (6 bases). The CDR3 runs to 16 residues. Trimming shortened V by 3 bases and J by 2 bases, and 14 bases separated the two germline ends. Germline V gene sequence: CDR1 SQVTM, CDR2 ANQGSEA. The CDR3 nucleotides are TGCAGCGTTGAGGTGTTAGGGGGAACTGGGGCCAACGTCCTGACTTTC. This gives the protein CSVEVLGGTGANVLTF.

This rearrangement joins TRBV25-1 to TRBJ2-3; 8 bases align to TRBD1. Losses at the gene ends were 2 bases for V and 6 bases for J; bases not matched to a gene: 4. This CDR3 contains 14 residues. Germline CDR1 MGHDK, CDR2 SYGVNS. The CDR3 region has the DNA TGTGCCAGCAGTGAACAGGGGGCACTTGATACGCAGTATTTT. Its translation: CASSEQGALDTQYF.